A single sample is the source of the 30 T cell receptor beta chains below, sequenced in a study of a mutant IDH1 vaccine in newly diagnosed glioma. This table comes from immunoSEQ multiplex PCR, and its TCRdb copy is limited to in-frame clones, with some not included. There are 30,000 to 40,000 clones in the sample; approximately 78% occur only once, and about 9.1% lies in the top ten. Noted time point: baseline, week 1 (first vaccination visit). Treatment reported: pre-vaccination baseline after standard-of-care therapy. Sample: PBMCs, taken from a glioma patient treated with radiotherapy, temozolomide or both. All receptors come from a middle-aged man with glioma. Some clones in this sample may be carry-over from other donors' samples.

The chain links TRBV5-5 to TRBJ1-1; D uncertain. This CDR3 is built from 13 residues. Trimming removed 0 bases from V and 3 bases from J, with 6 bases in between. The germline V gene has CDR1 SGHKS and CDR2 YYEKEE (reference sequence). The CDR3 loop reads CASSLGVHTEAFF. The CDR3 nucleotides are TGTGCCAGCAGCTTGGGGGTTCACACTGAAGCTTTCTTT.

This chain connects TRBV4-3 to TRBJ2-5; D remains unclear. Germline loops: CDR1 LGHNA, CDR2 YSLEER. The CDR3 has 15 amino acids. Trimming shortened V by 6 bases and J by 5 bases, and 19 bases separated the two germline ends. CDR3: CASSRTAKNEETQYF. The CDR3 DNA sequence: TGCGCCAGCAGTCGAACGGCTAAAAATGAGGAGACCCAGTACTTC.

This clone was counted only a few times. This sequence joins TRBV9 and TRBJ1-2; 8 bases align to TRBD1. The CDR3 is made up of 15 amino acids. Germline trimming cut 4 bases from V and 8 bases from J; bases unmatched to any gene: 13. Germline-derived CDR1 and CDR2 are SGDLS and YYNGEE. The CDR3 here is CASSLPSGQVSGYTF. CDR3 bases: TGTGCCAGCAGCCTCCCCTCGGGACAGGTTTCAGGCTACACCTTC.

V is TRBV30 and J is TRBJ2-6; tentatively, D is TRBD1 or TRBD2 (5 bases each). Germline V gene sequence: CDR1 GTSNPN, CDR2 SVGIG (reference sequence). V was clipped by 8 bases and J by 0 bases, with 8 bases between them. This CDR3 comprises 13 residues. CDR3: CARGTSGANVLTF. The CDR3 nucleotides read TGTGCCCGAGGGACCTCTGGGGCCAACGTCCTGACTTTC.

This sequence joins TRBV2 and TRBJ2-1; TRBD2 matches 8 bases. V lost 2 bases, J lost 6 bases, and 18 bases stayed unmatched. CDR3 length: 19 amino acids. The V gene's germline CDR1 is SNHLY and CDR2 FYNNEI. The CDR3 loop reads CASSEIGAGGEHLINEQFF. The CDR3, as DNA: TGTGCCAGCAGTGAAATAGGGGCGGGGGGCGAACACCTAATCAATGAGCAGTTCTTC.

The chain combines TRBV12-5 with TRBJ1-5; D is uncertain. In germline, CDR1 is LGHNT, CDR2 FRNRAP. There are 13 residues in the CDR3. Deletions cut 1 base from V and 3 bases from J, with 4 bases between. The CDR3 sequence is CASGLETNQPQHF. The CDR3 region has the DNA TGTGCTAGTGGTTTGGAAACCAATCAGCCCCAGCATTTT.

The chain uses TRBV11-3 and TRBJ2-2; tentatively, D is TRBD1 (5 bases). V was pared by 4 bases and J by 4 bases, with 16 bases between. The CDR3 has 16 amino acids. Germline V lookup: CDR1 SGHNT, CDR2 YENEEA. The CDR3 protein is CASSSRTRTSTGELFF. The CDR3 DNA is TGTGCCAGCAGCTCAAGGACACGGACGAGCACCGGGGAGCTGTTTTTT. The entire variable domain, with the rest obtained from reference TRBV11-3 and TRBJ2-2, is as follows: EAGVVQSPRYKIIEKKQPVAFWCNPISGHNTLYWYLQNLGQGPELLIRYENEEAVDDSQLPKDRFSAERLKGVDSTLKIQPAELGDSAVYLCASSSRTRTSTGELFFGEGSRLTVL.

The chain recombines TRBV18 with TRBJ2-7, with TRBD1 matching over 7 bases. The germline V gene encodes CDR1 KGHSH and CDR2 LQKENI. V dropped 6 bases and J dropped 1; count of bases not matched to a gene: 9. The CDR3 runs to 15 residues. The CDR3 region has the DNA TGTGCCAGCTCCCTGGACAGGAATCCTTCCTACGAGCAGTACTTC. Its translation is CASSLDRNPSYEQYF.

This chain connects TRBV7-2 to TRBJ1-1; 7 bases match TRBD1. The CDR3 runs 14 residues. Germline V gene sequence: CDR1 SGHTA, CDR2 FQGNSA. The junction had 5 bases not matched to a gene; V was cut back by 3 bases and J by 4 bases. The CDR3 protein is CASSFDREFTEAFF. DNA for the CDR3: TGTGCCAGCAGCTTCGACAGGGAGTTCACTGAAGCTTTCTTT.

This clone was observed once. The chain joins TRBV15 to TRBJ1-2, with D hard to call. Trimming shortened V by 0 bases and J by 0 bases, and 11 bases separated the two germline ends. The CDR3 is 16 residues long. The germline V gene has CDR1 LNHNV and CDR2 YYDKDF (reference sequence). Written as DNA, the CDR3 is TGTGCCACCAGCAGAGAGCCTGGGAGAGCTAACTATGGCTACACCTTC. This gives the protein CATSREPGRANYGYTF.

The chain recombines TRBV7-9 with TRBJ2-2; possibly TRBD1 for D (6 bases). V was shortened by 4 bases and J by 0 bases, with 18 bases between the two germline ends. This CDR3 has 18 residues. Germline loops: CDR1 SEHNR, CDR2 FQNEAQ (reference sequence). The CDR3 spells CASSSSAGTPTNTGELFF. As DNA, the CDR3 is TGTGCCAGCAGCTCGTCAGCCGGGACACCCACGAACACCGGGGAGCTGTTTTTT.

J is TRBJ2-4 and V is TRBV30; D is tentatively TRBD1 or TRBD2 (6 bases each). CDR1 and CDR2 from the germline V gene are GTSNPN and SVGIG (reference sequence). Deletions cut 5 bases from V and 2 bases from J, with 13 bases between. CDR3 length equals 14 residues. In nucleotides, the CDR3 is TGTGCCTGGTGCCGAGGGGGGACCAAAAACATTCAGTACTTC. This encodes CAWCRGGTKNIQYF.

The chain uses TRBV6-6 and TRBJ1-5; a possible D gene is TRBD1 (5 bases). Germline V gene data show CDR1 as MNHNY and CDR2 as SVGAGI (reference sequence). The CDR3 runs 12 residues. Trimming took 6 bases from V and 7 from J, leaving 10 bases between them. The CDR3 reads CASSREDQPQHF. CDR3 sequence (DNA): TGTGCCAGCAGCAGGGAGGACCAGCCCCAGCATTTT.

This clone showed up just a few times. The V and J genes are TRBV29-1 and TRBJ1-1; D remains ambiguous. Trimming took 7 bases from V and 0 from J, leaving 12 bases between them. CDR3 length: 13 amino acids. The V gene's germline CDR1 is SQVTM and CDR2 ANQGSEA. CDR3 nucleotide sequence: TGCAGCGCCACGACACGGATGAACACTGAAGCTTTCTTT. Residues: CSATTRMNTEAFF.

The V call is TRBV27, the J call TRBJ1-2; D not certain. V shed 5 bases and J shed 5 bases, with 12 bases lying between them. Per germline, CDR1 MNHEY and CDR2 SMNVEV (reference sequence). The CDR3 is 13 amino acids. The CDR3 here is CASSPSGPYGYTF. CDR3 nucleotide sequence: TGTGCCAGCAGTCCCTCGGGCCCTTATGGCTACACCTTC.

The V and J genes are TRBV7-8 and TRBJ2-4, with D possibly being TRBD1 (6 bases). Germline lookup yields CDR1 SGHVS and CDR2 FQNEAQ. The V end lost 5 bases, the J end lost 0 bases, and 20 bases lay between the germline ends. This CDR3 has 18 amino acids. The CDR3: CASSPMGSGERAKNIQYF. For the CDR3, the DNA is TGTGCCAGCAGCCCCATGGGTTCAGGGGAGAGAGCCAAAAACATTCAGTACTTC.

The J gene is TRBJ2-2, the V gene TRBV9; D remains unclear. V lost 0 bases, J lost 7 bases, and 7 bases lay in between. The CDR3 covers 13 residues. The germline gives CDR1 SGDLS, CDR2 YYNGEE. The CDR3 here is CASSVVGVGELFF. The CDR3 nucleotides read TGTGCCAGCAGCGTAGTAGGAGTCGGGGAGCTGTTTTTT.

This clone was observed a few times. The chain combines TRBV5-1 with TRBJ2-7; 8 nucleotides line up with TRBD1. The CDR3 has 15 amino acids. Germline CDR1 and CDR2: SGHRS and YFSETQ. V lost 2 bases to trimming and J lost 2 bases; unmatched junction nucleotides: 6. The CDR3 loop reads CASSFGTGLTYEQYF. The CDR3 coding sequence is TGCGCCAGCAGCTTCGGGACAGGTCTAACCTACGAGCAGTACTTC.

The V and J genes are TRBV28 and TRBJ1-1; D is uncertain. This CDR3 is built from 14 residues. Trimming removed 2 bases at V and 4 bases at J, with 11 bases between. Germline V CDR1 and CDR2: MDHEN, SYDVKM. As DNA, the CDR3 is TGTGCCAGCAGTTTACGACCCTTGGGCACTGAAGCTTTCTTT. It codes for CASSLRPLGTEAFF.

This sequence joins TRBV10-3 and TRBJ1-1; D gene unclear. The CDR3 consists of 12 residues. V dropped 3 bases and J dropped 5 bases, with 7 bases sitting between them. Per germline, CDR1 ENHRY and CDR2 SYGVKD. DNA for the CDR3: TGTGCCATCAGTGATTCCGGGACTGAAGCTTTCTTT. It encodes CAISDSGTEAFF.

V usage is TRBV30 and J usage is TRBJ2-5; D possibly corresponds to TRBD1 (6 bases). The J call may be mistaken, given a closer DNA end match to TRBJ2-7. The germline CDR1 and CDR2 sequences are GTSNPN and SVGIG (reference sequence). The CDR3 spans 13 residues. This CDR3 reads CAWSRGSENEQYF. CDR3 bases: TGTGCCTGGAGTAGGGGGTCGGAGAACGAGCAGTACTTC.

The chain joins TRBV7-9 to TRBJ2-5; TRBD2 matches 9 bases. The CDR3 sequence is 17 residues long. Germline-derived CDR1 and CDR2 are SEHNR and FQNEAQ (reference sequence). The ends lost 2 bases at V and 1 base at J; junction bases unmatched: 8. The CDR3: CASSLFGLAGIQETQYF. CDR3 DNA: TGTGCCAGCAGCTTATTCGGCCTAGCGGGGATCCAAGAGACCCAGTACTTC. Using reference TRBV7-9 and TRBJ2-5 for the parts outside the CDR3, the full variable domain is DTGVSQNPRHKITKRGQNVTFRCDPISEHNRLYWYRQTLGQGPEFLTYFQNEAQLEKSRLLSDRFSAERPKGSFSTLEIQRTEQGDSAMYLCASSLFGLAGIQETQYFGPGTRLLVL.

The V call is TRBV5-4, the J call TRBJ1-2; D remains unclear. Trimming shortened V by 2 bases and J by 4 bases, and 12 bases separated the two germline ends. The CDR3 sequence is 14 residues long. The V gene's germline CDR1 is SGHNT and CDR2 YYREEE (reference sequence). CDR3 amino acids: CASSFDRNPYGYTF. The CDR3 bases are TGTGCCAGCAGCTTCGACCGAAATCCCTATGGCTACACCTTC.

In its sample, this clone was seen a few times. The rearrangement links TRBV30 to TRBJ1-6; 7 bases agree with TRBD1. Germline assignment: CDR1 GTSNPN and CDR2 SVGIG (reference sequence). The CDR3 consists of 15 residues. The V segment lost 3 bases and the J segment 10 bases; nucleotides outside the gene matches: 12. DNA of the CDR3: TGTGCCTGGAGGACAGGGAGAACAGGGGAATCACCCCTCCACTTT. This sequence encodes CAWRTGRTGESPLHF.

This clone was counted between two and nine times. The chain joins TRBV6-1 to TRBJ1-5, with D unresolved. V gave up 6 bases and J gave up 2 bases, with 11 bases separating them. This CDR3 spans 14 amino acids. The germline V gene encodes CDR1 MNHNS and CDR2 SASEGT. CDR3 bases: TGTGCCAGCAGGGGAAGAGAGGGCAATCAGCCCCAGCATTTT. Protein product: CASRGREGNQPQHF.

J is TRBJ2-5 and V is TRBV14; TRBD2 matches 9 bases. With 1 base clipped from V and 2 bases from J, the junction kept 8 bases outside the gene matches. CDR1 SGHDN and CDR2 FVKESK come from the germline V gene. The CDR3 runs to 17 residues. DNA for the CDR3: TGTGCCAGCAGCCAAGGGTATCGAGCGGGGGGACAAGAGACCCAGTACTTC. This translates into CASSQGYRAGGQETQYF.

The V and J genes are TRBV18 and TRBJ1-5; D is ambiguous. V lost 6 bases to trimming and J lost 2 bases, with 5 bases between them. This CDR3 is built from 12 residues. Germline V lookup: CDR1 KGHSH, CDR2 LQKENI. The CDR3 spells CASSNGNQPQHF. The CDR3 coding sequence is TGTGCCAGCTCCAATGGCAATCAGCCCCAGCATTTT.

This clone qualifies as medium-sized. The chain has TRBV15 and TRBJ2-6; D is unresolved. The CDR3 has 16 amino acids. V lost 0 bases, J lost 0 bases, and 6 bases lay in between. Germline CDR1 is LNHNV and CDR2 is YYDKDF (reference sequence). The CDR3 DNA follows: TGTGCCACCAGCAGAGATATAGGCTCTGGGGCCAACGTCCTGACTTTC. Translation: CATSRDIGSGANVLTF.

The chain uses TRBV30 and TRBJ1-6; no reliable D call. V lost 1 base, J lost 6 bases, and 13 bases lay in between. The germline CDR1 and CDR2 sequences are GTSNPN and SVGIG (reference sequence). This CDR3 has 15 amino acids. CDR3 DNA: TGTGCCTGGAGTGGTCGTACTTTCGCTAATTCACCCCTCCACTTT. Protein product: CAWSGRTFANSPLHF.

V and J are TRBV7-9 and TRBJ2-5, with TRBD2 as a possible D gene (6 bases). V gave up 5 bases and J gave up 3 bases, with 13 bases separating them. The CDR3 loop spans 14 amino acids. The germline gives CDR1 SEHNR, CDR2 FQNEAQ (reference sequence). The CDR3 coding sequence is TGTGCCAGCAGCCCGACTAGTTCGGAAGAGACCCAGTACTTC. It yields the protein CASSPTSSEETQYF.